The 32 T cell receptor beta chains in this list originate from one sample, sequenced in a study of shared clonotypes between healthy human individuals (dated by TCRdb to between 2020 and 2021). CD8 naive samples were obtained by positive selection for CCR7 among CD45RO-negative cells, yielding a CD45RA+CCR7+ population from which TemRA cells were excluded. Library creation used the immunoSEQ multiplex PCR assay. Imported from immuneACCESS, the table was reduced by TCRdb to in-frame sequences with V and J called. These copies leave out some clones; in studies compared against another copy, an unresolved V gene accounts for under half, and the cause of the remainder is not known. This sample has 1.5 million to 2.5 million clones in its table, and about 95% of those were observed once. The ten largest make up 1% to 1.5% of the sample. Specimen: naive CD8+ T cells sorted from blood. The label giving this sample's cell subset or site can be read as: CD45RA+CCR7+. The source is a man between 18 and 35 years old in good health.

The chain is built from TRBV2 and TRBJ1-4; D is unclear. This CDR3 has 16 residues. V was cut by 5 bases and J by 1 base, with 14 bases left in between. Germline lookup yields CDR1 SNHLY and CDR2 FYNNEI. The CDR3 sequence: CASSPFSGVTNEKLFF. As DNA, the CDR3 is TGTGCCAGCAGTCCGTTTTCCGGGGTAACTAATGAAAAACTGTTTTTT.

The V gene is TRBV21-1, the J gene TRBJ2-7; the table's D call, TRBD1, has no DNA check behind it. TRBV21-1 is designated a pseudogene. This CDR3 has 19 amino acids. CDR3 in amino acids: CASSHPFPGHRRSSYEQYF. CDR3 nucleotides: TGTGCCAGCAGCCACCCGTTTCCGGGACACCGTAGGAGCTCCTACGAGCAGTACTTC.

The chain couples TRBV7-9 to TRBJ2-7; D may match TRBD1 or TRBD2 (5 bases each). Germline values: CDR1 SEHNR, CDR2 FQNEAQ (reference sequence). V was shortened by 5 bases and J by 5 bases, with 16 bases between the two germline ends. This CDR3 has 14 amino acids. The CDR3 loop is CASSPPGTVHEQYF. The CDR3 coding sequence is TGTGCCAGCAGCCCACCGGGGACGGTACACGAGCAGTACTTC.

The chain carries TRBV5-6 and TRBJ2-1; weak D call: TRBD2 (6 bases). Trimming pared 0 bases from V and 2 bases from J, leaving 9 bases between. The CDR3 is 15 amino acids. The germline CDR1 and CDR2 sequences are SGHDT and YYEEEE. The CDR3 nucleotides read TGTGCCAGCAGCTTGGGTAGCGGCCCCTACAATGAGCAGTTCTTC. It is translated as CASSLGSGPYNEQFF.

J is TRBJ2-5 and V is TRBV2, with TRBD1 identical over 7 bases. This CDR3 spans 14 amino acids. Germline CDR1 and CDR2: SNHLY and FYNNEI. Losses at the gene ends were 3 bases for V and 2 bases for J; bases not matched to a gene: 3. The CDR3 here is CASSETGLQETQYF. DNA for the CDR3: TGTGCCAGCAGTGAGACAGGGTTGCAAGAGACCCAGTACTTC.

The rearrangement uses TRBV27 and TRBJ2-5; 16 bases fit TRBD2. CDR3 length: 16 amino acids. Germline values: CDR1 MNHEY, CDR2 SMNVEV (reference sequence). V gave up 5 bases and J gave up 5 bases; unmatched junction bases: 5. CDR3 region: CASSLGLAGGLETQYF. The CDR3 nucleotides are TGTGCCAGCAGTCTGGGACTAGCGGGGGGGCTTGAGACCCAGTACTTC.

CDR3 sequence (DNA): TGTGCCAGCAGCCCCTCAGTGGGACTCGGACAGTTCTTC. As protein: CASSPSVGLGQFF. V and J are TRBV7-9 and TRBJ2-1; a weak D match, TRBD2 (6 bases). The CDR3 extends over 13 amino acids. The germline V gene encodes CDR1 SEHNR and CDR2 FQNEAQ (reference sequence). V was clipped by 5 bases and J by 13 bases, with 18 bases between them.

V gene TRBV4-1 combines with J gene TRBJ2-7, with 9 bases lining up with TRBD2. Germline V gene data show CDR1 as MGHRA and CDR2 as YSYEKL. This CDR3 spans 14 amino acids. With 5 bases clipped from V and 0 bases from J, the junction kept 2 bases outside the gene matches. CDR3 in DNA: TGCGCCAGCAGCGGACTAGCGAACTCCTACGAGCAGTACTTC. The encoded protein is CASSGLANSYEQYF.

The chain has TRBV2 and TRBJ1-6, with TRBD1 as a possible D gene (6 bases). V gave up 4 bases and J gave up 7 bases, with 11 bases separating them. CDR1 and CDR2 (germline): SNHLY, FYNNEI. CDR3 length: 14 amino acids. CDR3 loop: CASSGRQENSPLHF. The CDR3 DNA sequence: TGTGCCAGCAGTGGAAGACAGGAGAATTCACCCCTCCACTTT.

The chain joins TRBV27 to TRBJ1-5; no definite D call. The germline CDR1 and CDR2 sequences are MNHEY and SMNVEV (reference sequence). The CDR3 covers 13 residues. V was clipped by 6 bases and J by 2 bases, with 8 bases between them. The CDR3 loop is CASREIGNQPQHF. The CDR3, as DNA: TGTGCCAGCAGAGAAATTGGCAATCAGCCCCAGCATTTT.

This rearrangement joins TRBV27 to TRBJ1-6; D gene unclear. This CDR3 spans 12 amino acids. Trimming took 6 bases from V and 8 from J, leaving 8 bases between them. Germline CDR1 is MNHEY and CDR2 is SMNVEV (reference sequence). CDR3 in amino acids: CASRGGDSPLHF. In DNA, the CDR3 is TGTGCCAGCAGGGGTGGAGATTCACCCCTCCACTTT.

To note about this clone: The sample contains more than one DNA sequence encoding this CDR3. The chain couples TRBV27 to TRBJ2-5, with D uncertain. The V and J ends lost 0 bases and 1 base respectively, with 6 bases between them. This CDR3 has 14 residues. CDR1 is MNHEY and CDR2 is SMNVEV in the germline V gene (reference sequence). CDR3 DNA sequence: TGTGCCAGCAGTTTATCGTACAGCCAAGAGACCCAGTACTTC. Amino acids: CASSLSYSQETQYF.

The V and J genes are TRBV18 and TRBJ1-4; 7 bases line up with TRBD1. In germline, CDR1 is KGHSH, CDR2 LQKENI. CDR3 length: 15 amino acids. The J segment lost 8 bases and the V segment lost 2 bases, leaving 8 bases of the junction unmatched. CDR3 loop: CASSPVPGQSEKLFF. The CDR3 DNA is TGTGCCAGCTCACCAGTGCCGGGACAGTCAGAAAAACTGTTTTTT.

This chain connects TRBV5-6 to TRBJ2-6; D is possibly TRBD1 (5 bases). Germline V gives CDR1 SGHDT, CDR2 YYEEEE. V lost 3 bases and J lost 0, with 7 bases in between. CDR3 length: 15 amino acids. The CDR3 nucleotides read TGTGCCAGCAGCTGGGGCAGCTCTGGGGCCAACGTCCTGACTTTC. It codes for CASSWGSSGANVLTF.

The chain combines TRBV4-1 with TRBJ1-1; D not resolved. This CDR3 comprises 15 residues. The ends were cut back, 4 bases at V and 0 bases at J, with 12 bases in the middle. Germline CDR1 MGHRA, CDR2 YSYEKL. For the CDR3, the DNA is TGCGCCAGCAGCCTACGCGTCTCTTTGAACACTGAAGCTTTCTTT. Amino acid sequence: CASSLRVSLNTEAFF.

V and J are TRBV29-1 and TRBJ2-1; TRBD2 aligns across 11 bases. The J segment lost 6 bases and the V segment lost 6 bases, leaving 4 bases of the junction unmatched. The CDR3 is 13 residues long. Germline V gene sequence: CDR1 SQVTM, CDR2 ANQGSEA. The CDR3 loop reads CSVGLADFNEQFF. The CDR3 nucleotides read TGCAGCGTGGGACTAGCGGACTTCAATGAGCAGTTCTTC.

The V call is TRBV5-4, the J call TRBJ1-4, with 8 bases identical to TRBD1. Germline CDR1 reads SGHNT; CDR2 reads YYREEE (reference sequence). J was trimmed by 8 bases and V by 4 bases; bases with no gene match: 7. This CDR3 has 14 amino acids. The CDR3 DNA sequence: TGTGCCAGCAGCAAGACAGGGGAGCGCGAAAAACTGTTTTTT. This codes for CASSKTGEREKLFF.

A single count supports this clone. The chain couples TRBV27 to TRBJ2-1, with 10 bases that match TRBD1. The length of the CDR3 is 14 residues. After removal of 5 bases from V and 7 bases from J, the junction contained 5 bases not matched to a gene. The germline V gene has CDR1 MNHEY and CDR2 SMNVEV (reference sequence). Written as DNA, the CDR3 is TGTGCCAGCAGTGACAGGGGGCGCGAGAATGAGCAGTTCTTC. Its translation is CASSDRGRENEQFF.

The CDR3 loop is CASSIKGLAYNEQFF. In nucleotides, the CDR3 is TGTGCCAGCAGCATTAAGGGACTGGCGTACAATGAGCAGTTCTTC. The V gene is TRBV7-2, the J gene TRBJ2-1, with D possibly TRBD2 on 6 matching bases. Germline-derived CDR1 and CDR2 are SGHTA and FQGNSA. The CDR3 sequence is 15 residues long. Trimming removed 5 bases from V and 4 bases from J, with 15 bases in between.

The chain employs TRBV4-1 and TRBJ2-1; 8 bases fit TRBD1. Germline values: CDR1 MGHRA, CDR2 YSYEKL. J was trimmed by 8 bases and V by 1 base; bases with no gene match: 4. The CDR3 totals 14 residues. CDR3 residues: CASSQGTGLDEQFF. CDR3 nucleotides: TGCGCCAGCAGCCAAGGGACAGGGTTGGATGAGCAGTTCTTC.

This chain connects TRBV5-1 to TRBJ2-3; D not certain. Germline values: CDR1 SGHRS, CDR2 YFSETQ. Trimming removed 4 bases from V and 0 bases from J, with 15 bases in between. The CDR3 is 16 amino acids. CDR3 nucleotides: TGCGCCAGCAGCGCGTCGACGGTAACTAGCACAGATACGCAGTATTTT. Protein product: CASSASTVTSTDTQYF.

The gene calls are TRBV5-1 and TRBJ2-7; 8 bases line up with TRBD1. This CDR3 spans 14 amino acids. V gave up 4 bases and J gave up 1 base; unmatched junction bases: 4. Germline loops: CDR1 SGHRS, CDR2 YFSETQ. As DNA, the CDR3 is TGCGCCAGCAGCCTCCGGACAGGGTCCTACGAGCAGTACTTC. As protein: CASSLRTGSYEQYF.

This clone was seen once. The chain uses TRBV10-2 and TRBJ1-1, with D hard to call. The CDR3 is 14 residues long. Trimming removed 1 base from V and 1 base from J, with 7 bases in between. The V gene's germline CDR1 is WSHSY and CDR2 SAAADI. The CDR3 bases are TGCGCCAGCAGTGAGTTAGGGTCGAACACTGAAGCTTTCTTT. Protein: CASSELGSNTEAFF.

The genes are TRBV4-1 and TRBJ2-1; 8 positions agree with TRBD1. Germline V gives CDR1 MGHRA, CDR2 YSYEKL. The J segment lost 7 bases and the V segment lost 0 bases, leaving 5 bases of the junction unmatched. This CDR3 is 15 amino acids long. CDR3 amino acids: CASSQDRTGWNEQFF. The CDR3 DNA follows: TGCGCCAGCAGCCAAGATAGGACAGGGTGGAATGAGCAGTTCTTC.

CDR3 DNA sequence: TGTGCCAGCAGTGAAGAGGACAGGGGTCTCCACGAGCAGTACTTC. Its translation is CASSEEDRGLHEQYF. V is TRBV25-1 and J is TRBJ2-7, with 9 bases that match TRBD1. This CDR3 has 15 amino acids. Germline V gives CDR1 MGHDK, CDR2 SYGVNS. Trimming cost V 2 bases and J 5 bases; bases outside gene matches: 7.

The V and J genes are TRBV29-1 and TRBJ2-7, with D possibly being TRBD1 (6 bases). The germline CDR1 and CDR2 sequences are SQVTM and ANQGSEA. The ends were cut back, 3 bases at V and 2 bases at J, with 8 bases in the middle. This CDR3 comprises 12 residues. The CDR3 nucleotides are TGCAGCGTTGATTCAGGGGCCTACGAGCAGTACTTC. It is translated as CSVDSGAYEQYF.

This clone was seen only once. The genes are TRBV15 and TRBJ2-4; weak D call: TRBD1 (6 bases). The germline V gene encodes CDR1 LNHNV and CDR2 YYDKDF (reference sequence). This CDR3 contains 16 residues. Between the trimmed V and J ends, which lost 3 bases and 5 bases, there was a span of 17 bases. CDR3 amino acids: CATSSHRVEAQNIQYF. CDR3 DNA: TGTGCCACCAGCAGTCACAGGGTAGAGGCCCAAAACATTCAGTACTTC.

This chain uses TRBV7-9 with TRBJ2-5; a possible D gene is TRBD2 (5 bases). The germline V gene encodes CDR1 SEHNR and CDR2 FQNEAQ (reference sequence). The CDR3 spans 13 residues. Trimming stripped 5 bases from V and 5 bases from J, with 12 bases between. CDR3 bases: TGTGCCAGCAGCCCGAGGGAGTGGGAGACCCAGTACTTC. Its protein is CASSPREWETQYF.

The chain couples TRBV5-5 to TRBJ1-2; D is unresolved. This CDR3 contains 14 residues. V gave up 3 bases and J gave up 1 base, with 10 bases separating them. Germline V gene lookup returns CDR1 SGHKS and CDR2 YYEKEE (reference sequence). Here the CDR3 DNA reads TGTGCCAGCAGCTCTGGCGCGGGTAACTATGGCTACACCTTC. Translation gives CASSSGAGNYGYTF.

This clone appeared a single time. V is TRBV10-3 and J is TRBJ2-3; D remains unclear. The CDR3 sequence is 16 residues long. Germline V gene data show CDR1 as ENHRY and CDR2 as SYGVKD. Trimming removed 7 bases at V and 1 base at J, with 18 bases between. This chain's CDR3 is CAITPSPGSRTDTQYF. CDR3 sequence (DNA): TGTGCCATCACCCCCTCGCCGGGCAGTCGCACAGATACGCAGTATTTT.

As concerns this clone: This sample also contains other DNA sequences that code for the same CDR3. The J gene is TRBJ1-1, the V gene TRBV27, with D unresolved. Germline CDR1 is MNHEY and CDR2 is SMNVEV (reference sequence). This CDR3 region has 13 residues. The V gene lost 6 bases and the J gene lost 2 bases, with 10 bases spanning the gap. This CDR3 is CASSLQVNTEAFF. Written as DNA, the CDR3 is TGTGCCAGCAGCTTACAAGTTAACACTGAAGCTTTCTTT.

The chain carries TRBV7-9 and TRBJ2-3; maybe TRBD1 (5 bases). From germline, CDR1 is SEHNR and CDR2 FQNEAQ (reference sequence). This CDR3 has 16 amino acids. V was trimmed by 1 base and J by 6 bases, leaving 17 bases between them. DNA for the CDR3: TGTGCCAGCAGCTTAGGCCAGGGTCTCCTGCCCGATACGCAGTATTTT. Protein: CASSLGQGLLPDTQYF.